These 32 T cell receptor beta chains originate from one sample sequenced in a study of blood T cell repertoires in COVID-19. The table came from immunoSEQ multiplex PCR; TCRdb's copy has only in-frame clones and leaves some out. The profile shows about 250,000 clones, roughly 85% of them singletons. Sequencing was performed on peripheral blood. The receptors here all came from a man aged 18 to 30 with active or convalescent COVID-19.

The chain is built from TRBV20-1 and TRBJ1-1; weak D call: TRBD1 (6 bases). The CDR3 contains 15 residues. Trimming pared 3 bases from V and 0 bases from J, leaving 14 bases between. Germline values: CDR1 DFQATT, CDR2 SNEGSKA (reference sequence). DNA of the CDR3: TGCAGTGCTAGTACGGCGGGGGCTCTGAACACTGAAGCTTTCTTT. Amino acid sequence: CSASTAGALNTEAFF.

The V call is TRBV7-6, the J call TRBJ1-2; D is unresolved. Trimming removed 8 bases at V and 5 bases at J, with 15 bases between. The CDR3 extends over 13 amino acids. In germline, CDR1 is SGHVS, CDR2 FNYEAQ. CDR3 loop: CASGEGPSYGYTF. The CDR3 nucleotides are TGTGCCAGCGGAGAGGGTCCCTCTTATGGCTACACCTTC.

The chain couples TRBV7-9 to TRBJ2-3; 7 bases are a match to TRBD2. The germline CDR1 and CDR2 sequences are SEHNR and FQNEAQ (reference sequence). With V trimmed by 9 bases and J by 6 bases, 15 bases remained unmatched. The CDR3 is made up of 15 amino acids. The CDR3 sequence is CASLGGRESSDTQYF. For the CDR3, the DNA is TGTGCCAGTCTCGGTGGGCGGGAGTCTTCTGATACGCAGTATTTT.

This sequence joins TRBV7-3 and TRBJ2-1, with TRBD2 matching 7 bases. The V gene's germline CDR1 is SGHTA and CDR2 FQGTGA. V dropped 2 bases and J dropped 9; count of bases not matched to a gene: 7. This CDR3 region has 14 residues. CDR3 sequence: CASSLGSSGGEQFF. In nucleotides, the CDR3 is TGTGCCAGCAGCTTAGGCTCCTCGGGGGGTGAGCAGTTCTTC.

The sample holds a few counts of this clone. The gene calls are TRBV9 and TRBJ1-5, with D possibly being TRBD1 (6 bases). The germline V gene encodes CDR1 SGDLS and CDR2 YYNGEE. Trimming took off 0 bases at V and 4 bases at J, with 17 bases between the two ends. This CDR3 spans 17 amino acids. DNA of the CDR3: TGTGCCAGCAGCGTAGGTTCAGGGGATTTTAGGAATCAGCCCCAGCATTTT. This sequence encodes CASSVGSGDFRNQPQHF.

The rearrangement joins TRBV28 to TRBJ2-5; weak D call: TRBD1 (5 bases). Germline assignment: CDR1 MDHEN and CDR2 SYDVKM. V lost 6 bases and J 4 bases, leaving 12 bases between the germline ends. The CDR3 consists of 13 residues. The CDR3 protein is CASRYNRRETQYF. The DNA for the CDR3 is TGTGCCAGCAGGTACAACAGGCGAGAGACCCAGTACTTC.

The V and J genes are TRBV3-1 (or the pseudogene TRBV3-2) and TRBJ1-6; 7 bases agree with TRBD1. Germline lookup yields CDR1 LGHDT and CDR2 YNNKEL (reference sequence). This CDR3 spans 18 amino acids. Trimming at V came to 0 bases and at J to 8 bases, leaving 13 bases not matched to a gene. Here the CDR3 reads CASSQDLGMTGRDSPLHF. Here the CDR3 DNA reads TGTGCCAGCAGCCAAGATTTGGGGATGACAGGGCGGGATTCACCCCTCCACTTT.

The CDR3 nucleotides are TGTGCCAGCAGTTTACTTTCGAGACTAGCGGGGGGGCCTGTGACAGATACGCAGTATTTT. The encoded protein is CASSLLSRLAGGPVTDTQYF. This rearrangement joins TRBV28 to TRBJ2-3; 14 nucleotides agree with TRBD2. The germline CDR1 and CDR2 sequences are MDHEN and SYDVKM. Trimming at V came to 2 bases and at J to 3 bases, leaving 13 bases not matched to a gene. CDR3 length: 20 residues.

V and J are TRBV20-1 and TRBJ2-1; D ambiguous. The CDR3 is 11 amino acids. V lost 3 bases and J 5 bases, leaving 5 bases between the germline ends. CDR1 and CDR2 (germline): DFQATT, SNEGSKA (reference sequence). The CDR3 sequence is CSASGNNEQFF. The CDR3, as DNA: TGCAGTGCTAGCGGTAACAATGAGCAGTTCTTC.

The J gene is TRBJ1-1, the V gene TRBV28; 7 bases are a match to TRBD1. Germline loops: CDR1 MDHEN, CDR2 SYDVKM. The CDR3 extends over 15 amino acids. Trimming at V came to 5 bases and at J to 5 bases, leaving 11 bases not matched to a gene. Here the CDR3 reads CASSPTWTGTTEAFF. CDR3 DNA sequence: TGTGCCAGCAGTCCCACCTGGACAGGAACAACTGAAGCTTTCTTT.

This clone has just a few counts. The genes are TRBV10-3 and TRBJ1-5; no definite D call. The length of the CDR3 is 15 residues. Germline CDR1 ENHRY, CDR2 SYGVKD. Trimming removed 2 bases from V and 3 bases from J, with 11 bases in between. CDR3 residues: CAISEGRGFNQPQHF. In nucleotides, the CDR3 is TGTGCCATCAGTGAGGGGAGAGGCTTCAATCAGCCCCAGCATTTT.

The chain combines TRBV7-2 with TRBJ1-2; 11 bases agree with TRBD1. The CDR3 is 14 amino acids. V gave up 5 bases and J gave up 4 bases; unmatched junction bases: 3. The germline CDR1 and CDR2 sequences are SGHTA and FQGNSA. CDR3 loop: CASSHGQGAYGYTF. Written as DNA, the CDR3 is TGTGCCAGCAGCCATGGACAGGGGGCCTATGGCTACACCTTC. Looking up the rest from reference TRBV7-2 and TRBJ1-2 gives the full variable domain: GAGVSQSPSNKVTEKGKDVELRCDPISGHTALYWYRQSLGQGLEFLIYFQGNSAPDKSGLPSDRFSAERTGGSVSTLTIQRTQQEDSAVYLCASSHGQGAYGYTFGSGTRLTVV.

This chain uses TRBV29-1 with TRBJ2-1; D perhaps matches TRBD1 (6 bases). V shed 4 bases and J shed 10 bases, with 17 bases lying between them. CDR3 size: 13 residues. Germline V gene sequence: CDR1 SQVTM, CDR2 ANQGSEA. The CDR3 coding sequence is TGCAGCGTTGTGACGGTCCACAGGGCGGAGCAGTTCTTC. Protein sequence: CSVVTVHRAEQFF.

This rearrangement joins TRBV7-9 to TRBJ2-7; TRBD1 might be the D (5 bases). Germline CDR1 and CDR2: SEHNR and FQNEAQ (reference sequence). V gave up 4 bases and J gave up 3 bases, with 10 bases separating them. The CDR3 extends over 13 amino acids. This CDR3 is CASSSAGYYEQYF. As DNA, the CDR3 is TGTGCCAGCAGCTCCGCAGGGTACTACGAGCAGTACTTC. Full variable domain (outside the CDR3, taken from reference TRBV7-9 and TRBJ2-7): DTGVSQNPRHKITKRGQNVTFRCDPISEHNRLYWYRQTLGQGPEFLTYFQNEAQLEKSRLLSDRFSAERPKGSFSTLEIQRTEQGDSAMYLCASSSAGYYEQYFGPGTRLTVT.

The rearrangement uses TRBV15 and TRBJ1-6; maybe TRBD1 (6 bases). Germline CDR1 and CDR2: LNHNV and YYDKDF (reference sequence). The V end lost 0 bases, the J end lost 5 bases, and 8 bases lay between the germline ends. The CDR3 contains 15 residues. The CDR3 bases are TGTGCCACCAGCAGAGATAAGGGGGATAATTCACCCCTCCACTTT. As protein: CATSRDKGDNSPLHF.

DNA for the CDR3: TGTGCCACCAGCAGCTCTAGACAGGGGGCGTTCGCGAACACCGGGGAGCTGTTTTTT. This translates into CATSSSRQGAFANTGELFF. V and J are TRBV15 and TRBJ2-2; 10 nucleotides agree with TRBD1. The CDR3 spans 19 residues. CDR1 is LNHNV and CDR2 is YYDKDF in the germline V gene (reference sequence). V shed 3 bases, J shed 0 bases, and the junction held 10 bases outside the gene matches.

V gene TRBV2 combines with J gene TRBJ1-2; 8 nucleotides align to TRBD1. This CDR3 contains 12 residues. Germline CDR1 reads SNHLY; CDR2 reads FYNNEI. V lost 5 bases, J lost 6 bases, and 2 bases stayed unmatched. The CDR3 DNA reads as TGTGCCAGCAGTCTGACAGGGGATGGCTACACCTTC. This sequence encodes CASSLTGDGYTF. Drawing the rest from reference TRBV2 and TRBJ1-2, the complete variable domain is EPEVTQTPSHQVTQMGQEVILRCVPISNHLYFYWYRQILGQKVEFLVSFYNNEISEKSEIFDDQFSVERPDGSNFTLKIRSTKLEDSAMYFCASSLTGDGYTFGSGTRLTVV.

The CDR3: CASSFRDRSEKLFF. The CDR3 coding sequence is TGTGCCAGCAGCTTCCGGGACAGGAGTGAAAAACTGTTTTTT. The genes are TRBV7-8 and TRBJ1-4, with 8 nucleotides matching TRBD1. Germline V gene sequence: CDR1 SGHVS, CDR2 FQNEAQ. This CDR3 spans 14 amino acids. V lost 3 bases and J lost 7; bases outside the gene matches: 4.

The chain is built from TRBV2 and TRBJ1-5, with D uncertain. The CDR3 runs to 13 residues. The ends were cut back, 9 bases at V and 5 bases at J, with 14 bases in the middle. Germline lookup yields CDR1 SNHLY and CDR2 FYNNEI. CDR3 sequence: CASRAGFYQPQHF. The DNA for the CDR3 is TGTGCCAGTCGGGCGGGGTTTTATCAGCCCCAGCATTTT.

The chain links TRBV30 to TRBJ2-4, with a tentative D call TRBD2 (6 bases). This CDR3 has 15 residues. The germline CDR1 and CDR2 sequences are GTSNPN and SVGIG (reference sequence). Trimming took off 5 bases at V and 2 bases at J, with 16 bases between the two ends. In DNA, the CDR3 is TGTGCCTGGGTCGCCCCGGGGGAGTCCAAAAACATTCAGTACTTC. It encodes CAWVAPGESKNIQYF. Complete variable domain (other parts from reference TRBV30 and TRBJ2-4): SQTIHQWPATLVQPVGSPLSLECTVEGTSNPNLYWYRQAAGRGLQLLFYSVGIGQISSEVPQNLSASRPQDRQFILSSKKLLLSDSGFYLCAWVAPGESKNIQYFGAGTRLSVL.

The chain recombines TRBV2 with TRBJ2-7, with 14 bases aligning to TRBD2. With 6 bases clipped from V and 7 bases from J, the junction kept 8 bases outside the gene matches. Germline loops: CDR1 SNHLY, CDR2 FYNNEI. The CDR3 sequence is 15 residues long. CDR3 sequence reads: CASSFTGLAGVEQYF. CDR3 DNA sequence: TGTGCCAGCAGCTTCACGGGACTAGCGGGGGTTGAGCAGTACTTC.

The chain links TRBV27 to TRBJ2-2; 8 bases line up with TRBD2. This CDR3 has 15 amino acids. Germline trimming cut 3 bases from V and 7 bases from J; bases unmatched to any gene: 7. Germline V gives CDR1 MNHEY, CDR2 SMNVEV (reference sequence). CDR3 sequence (DNA): TGTGCCAGCAGTTTCCCGGGAGGGCTGGGCGGGGAGCTGTTTTTT. As protein: CASSFPGGLGGELFF.

The table lists this clone with a count of one. V and J are TRBV12-5 and TRBJ2-7; D uncertain. The CDR3 extends over 11 amino acids. V lost 5 bases and J lost 2, with 4 bases in between. From germline, CDR1 is LGHNT and CDR2 FRNRAP. The CDR3 region is CASGPAYEQYF. CDR3 nucleotides: TGTGCTAGTGGTCCCGCCTACGAGCAGTACTTC. Full variable domain (rest looked up from reference TRBV12-5 and TRBJ2-7): DARVTQTPRHKVTEMGQEVTMRCQPILGHNTVFWYRQTMMQGLELLAYFRNRAPLDDSGMPKDRFSAEMPDATLATLKIQPSEPRDSAVYFCASGPAYEQYFGPGTRLTVT.

The rearrangement links TRBV19 to TRBJ2-1, with 8 bases lining up with TRBD1. J lost 7 bases, V lost 4 bases, and 9 bases had no gene match. This CDR3 is 15 amino acids long. Germline CDR1 reads LNHDA; CDR2 reads SQIVND (reference sequence). CDR3 coding DNA: TGTGCCAGTAGTAACGGACAGGGATGGAGAAATGAGCAGTTCTTC. Translating gives CASSNGQGWRNEQFF.

DNA of the CDR3: TGTGCCAGCAGCTTAGGCCAGGGGTTCAATTCACCCCTCCACTTT. Its translation is CASSLGQGFNSPLHF. The chain employs TRBV7-6 and TRBJ1-6; D perhaps matches TRBD1 (6 bases). V was shortened by 1 base and J by 7 bases, with 11 bases between the two germline ends. The CDR3 runs 15 residues. The germline CDR1 and CDR2 sequences are SGHVS and FNYEAQ.

This clone was seen a few times. The chain combines TRBV7-2 with TRBJ2-2; tentatively, D is TRBD2 (6 bases). The germline CDR1 and CDR2 sequences are SGHTA and FQGNSA. The V end lost 6 bases, the J end lost 7 bases, and 27 bases lay between the germline ends. The CDR3 is 18 amino acids. The CDR3 DNA follows: TGTGCCAGCAGTAAAAGCGGTGGAGGGCCAATCGGGGTCGGGGAGCTGTTTTTT. Residues: CASSKSGGGPIGVGELFF.

The CDR3 here is CASSYSRPGYTEAFF. CDR3 sequence (DNA): TGTGCCAGCAGTTACTCGCGACCGGGGTACACTGAAGCTTTCTTT. The chain combines TRBV6-5 with TRBJ1-1; D gene ambiguous. CDR3 size: 15 residues. The V gene lost 0 bases and the J gene lost 3 bases, with 11 bases spanning the gap. CDR1 is MNHEY and CDR2 is SVGAGI in the germline V gene.

The V call is TRBV14, the J call TRBJ1-1, with a possible D match to TRBD1 (5 bases). V dropped 0 bases and J dropped 7 bases, with 9 bases sitting between them. Germline V gives CDR1 SGHDN, CDR2 FVKESK. This CDR3 has 13 residues. The CDR3 DNA reads as TGTGCCAGCAGCCAAGACAGGGTGGTTGAAGCTTTCTTT. This codes for CASSQDRVVEAFF.

The chain couples TRBV7-3 to TRBJ2-1; 8 bases fit TRBD2. Germline trimming cut 5 bases from V and 0 bases from J; bases unmatched to any gene: 18. This CDR3 is 20 amino acids long. The germline V gene encodes CDR1 SGHTA and CDR2 FQGTGA. CDR3 amino acids: CASSTPRGGSGRPSYNEQFF. As DNA, the CDR3 is TGTGCCAGCAGCACCCCCCGGGGGGGAAGCGGGAGACCCTCCTACAATGAGCAGTTCTTC.

This sequence joins TRBV3-1 (or the pseudogene TRBV3-2) and TRBJ1-4, with TRBD1 matching over 11 bases. Germline-derived CDR1 and CDR2 are LGHDT and YNNKEL (reference sequence). CDR3 length: 16 amino acids. The V and J ends lost 4 bases and 7 bases, in that order; junction bases with no gene match: 8. CDR3 region: CASSRGPGQGAEKLFF. The CDR3 DNA sequence: TGTGCCAGCAGCCGAGGTCCCGGACAGGGGGCTGAAAAACTGTTTTTT.

The V call is TRBV20-1, the J call TRBJ2-7; a possible D gene is TRBD1 (6 bases). Germline CDR1 DFQATT, CDR2 SNEGSKA (reference sequence). This CDR3 is 13 amino acids long. The V end lost 3 bases, the J end lost 4 bases, and 13 bases lay between the germline ends. The CDR3 loop reads CSASKQGRYEQYF. The DNA for the CDR3 is TGCAGTGCTAGTAAACAGGGAAGATACGAGCAGTACTTC.

This clone was observed a handful of times. Other DNA sequences in this specimen translate into the identical CDR3. The rearrangement uses TRBV7-9 and TRBJ1-4; weak D call: TRBD1 (6 bases). Germline CDR1 SEHNR, CDR2 FQNEAQ (reference sequence). The ends were cut back, 1 base at V and 5 bases at J, with 11 bases in the middle. The length of the CDR3 is 15 residues. The CDR3 here is CASSLGGGTNEKLFF. The CDR3 DNA is TGTGCCAGCAGCTTAGGGGGGGGCACAAATGAAAAACTGTTTTTT.